The TCR beta chain described here comes from a study of cytomegalovirus exposure and HLA in healthy donors. Across the whole study: A later analysis reported the 100 to 150 validation repertoires used the same platform as the approximately 650 first-cohort repertoires.

From the approximately 110-subject validation cohort, which was separate from the approximately 720-subject first cohort, the donors were drawn. Method: immunoSEQ multiplex PCR; TCRdb's copy keeps in-frame clones and lacks some. Among some 150,000 clones listed, roughly 91% were seen once. Study results and caveats: Among TCR beta chains, those listed as cytomegalovirus-associated numbered around 180.

On this clone itself: The antigen remains unidentified.

The source material was PBMCs. The TCR comes from a woman younger than 35 in good health and CMV-seropositive.

The CDR3 loop is CASSLTSGVITDTQYF. The CDR3 DNA sequence: TGTGCCAGCAGCTTGACTAGCGGGGTAATCACAGATACGCAGTATTTT. The chain has TRBV7-2 and TRBJ2-3; 11 bases fit TRBD2. Germline trimming cut 3 bases from V and 2 bases from J; bases unmatched to any gene: 4. The CDR3 loop spans 16 amino acids. CDR1 is SGHTA and CDR2 is FQGNSA in the germline V gene.